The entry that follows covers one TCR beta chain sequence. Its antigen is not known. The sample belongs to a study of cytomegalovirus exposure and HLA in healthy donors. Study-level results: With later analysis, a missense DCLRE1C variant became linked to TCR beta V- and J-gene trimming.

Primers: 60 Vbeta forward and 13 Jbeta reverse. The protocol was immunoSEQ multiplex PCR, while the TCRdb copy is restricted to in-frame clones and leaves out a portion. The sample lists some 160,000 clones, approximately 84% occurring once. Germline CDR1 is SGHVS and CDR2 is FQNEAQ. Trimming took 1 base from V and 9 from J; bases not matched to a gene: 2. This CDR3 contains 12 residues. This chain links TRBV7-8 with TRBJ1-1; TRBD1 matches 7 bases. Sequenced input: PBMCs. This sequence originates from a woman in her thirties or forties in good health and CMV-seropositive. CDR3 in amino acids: CASSLERGQAFF. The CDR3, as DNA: TGTGCCAGCAGCTTAGAGAGGGGGCAAGCTTTCTTT.